Presented here are 27 T cell receptor beta chains from one specimen sequenced in a study of Graves' ophthalmopathy and Graves' hyperthyroidism. The authors amplified TCR beta CDR3 regions from RNA transcripts. Following a first-round RT-PCR that used HTBI primers, a second-round multiplex PCR was carried out. TCRdb recomputed calls from the multiplex PCR reads with MiXCR, one row per CDR3 protein. The sample carries about 210,000 distinct CDR3 sequences, roughly 27% recorded once. The specimen sequenced was peripheral blood. The receptors were sampled from a man aged 45-65 years with Graves' ophthalmopathy.

The J gene is TRBJ2-7, the V gene TRBV15; 9 positions agree with TRBD1. This CDR3 has 16 amino acids. Germline CDR1 LNHNV, CDR2 YYDKDF (reference sequence). Trimming cost V 1 base and J 5 bases; bases outside gene matches: 9. CDR3 nucleotide sequence: TGTGCCACCAGCAGAGCGATCCGGGACAGGGCGAACGAGCAGTACTTC. Translated: CATSRAIRDRANEQYF.

This clonotype was seen at least ten times. The gene calls are TRBV27 and TRBJ1-1; 9 bases map to TRBD1. Per germline, CDR1 MNHEY and CDR2 SMNVEV (reference sequence). The CDR3 consists of 13 residues. Trimming cost V 8 bases and J 3 bases; bases outside gene matches: 4. The CDR3 reads CASHTGGDTEAFF. CDR3 bases: TGTGCCAGCCACACAGGGGGCGACACTGAAGCTTTCTTT.

This clonotype was detected many times. The chain uses TRBV15 and TRBJ2-5; D may be TRBD1 (5 bases). V dropped 3 bases and J dropped 7 bases, with 12 bases sitting between them. Per germline, CDR1 LNHNV and CDR2 YYDKDF (reference sequence). The CDR3 loop spans 13 amino acids. The CDR3 protein is CATSSRGGWTQYF. The CDR3 region has the DNA TGTGCCACCAGCAGTAGGGGTGGGTGGACCCAGTACTTC.

This clonotype came up many times. The chain has TRBV2 and TRBJ2-7, with D uncertain. Trimming removed 5 bases at V and 0 bases at J, with 11 bases between. The length of the CDR3 is 14 residues. Looked up from germline, CDR1 is SNHLY and CDR2 is FYNNEI. The DNA of the CDR3 is TGTGCCAGCAGTCTTAGGCAGGACTCCTACGAGCAGTACTTC. This codes for CASSLRQDSYEQYF.

V usage is TRBV27 and J usage is TRBJ2-5; TRBD2 matches 11 bases. The CDR3 is 13 residues long. Germline V gene data show CDR1 as MNHEY and CDR2 as SMNVEV (reference sequence). The V gene end was trimmed by 8 bases and the J gene end by 4 bases; junction bases not matched to a gene: 3. CDR3 amino acids: CASRLAGGETQYF. CDR3 DNA sequence: TGTGCCAGCCGTCTAGCGGGGGGAGAGACCCAGTACTTC.

The table lists this clonotype with a count of one. The chain carries TRBV6-5 and TRBJ1-1, with TRBD1 matching over 8 bases. Germline CDR1 is MNHEY and CDR2 is SVGAGI. The CDR3 is 16 amino acids. After removal of 2 bases from V and 1 base from J, the junction contained 6 bases not matched to a gene. Written as DNA, the CDR3 is TGTGCCAGCAGTTACACGTTGGGGACAGGGAACACTGAAGCTTTCTTT. Amino acids: CASSYTLGTGNTEAFF.

The table lists this clonotype with many counts. This chain uses TRBV20-1 with TRBJ2-2, with D possibly TRBD2 on 6 matching bases. There are 14 residues in the CDR3. Germline-derived CDR1 and CDR2 are DFQATT and SNEGSKA (reference sequence). Deletions cut 0 bases from V and 4 bases from J, with 9 bases between. The CDR3 region has the DNA TGCAGTGCTAGAGATGGAGGGAGCACCGGGGAGCTGTTTTTT. This sequence encodes CSARDGGSTGELFF.

This clonotype was counted many times. The chain carries TRBV12-3 or TRBV12-4 and TRBJ2-7; 7 positions match TRBD1. V lost 6 bases to trimming and J lost 3 bases; unmatched junction nucleotides: 8. The CDR3 loop spans 14 amino acids. The DNA of the CDR3 is TGTGCCAGCAGCACAGCCGGGACAGACTACGAGCAGTACTTC. Translated, it gives CASSTAGTDYEQYF.

The chain uses TRBV6-1 and TRBJ1-5; the match to TRBD1 covers 8 bases. V shed 6 bases, J shed 7 bases, and the junction held 23 bases outside the gene matches. The CDR3 consists of 19 residues. In germline, CDR1 is MNHNS, CDR2 SASEGT. The chain's CDR3 is CASSDAKGDRDRSRQPQHF. DNA for the CDR3: TGTGCCAGCAGCGATGCAAAGGGGGACCGGGACAGGTCCAGGCAGCCCCAGCATTTT.

This clonotype was observed at least ten times. The chain has TRBV27 and TRBJ2-5; D might be TRBD1 (7 bases). CDR1 MNHEY and CDR2 SMNVEV come from the germline V gene (reference sequence). This CDR3 is built from 16 residues. V was shortened by 1 base and J by 2 bases, with 14 bases between the two germline ends. The CDR3 DNA reads as TGTGCCAGCAGTTTATTCGTCAGGGGGGATCAAGAGACCCAGTACTTC. Amino acid sequence: CASSLFVRGDQETQYF.

This clonotype was seen at least ten times. The chain recombines TRBV28 with TRBJ2-7, with 11 nucleotides matching TRBD2. The CDR3 sequence is 14 residues long. V gave up 7 bases and J gave up 5 bases; unmatched junction bases: 7. CDR1 MDHEN and CDR2 SYDVKM come from the germline V gene. The CDR3 region is CASILSGRVDEQYF. CDR3 bases: TGTGCCAGCATCCTTAGCGGGAGGGTCGACGAGCAGTACTTC.

In its sample, this clonotype was seen once. This chain links TRBV2 with TRBJ1-1, with D uncertain. V lost 2 bases, J lost 0 bases, and 10 bases lay in between. This CDR3 has 15 residues. Germline values: CDR1 SNHLY, CDR2 FYNNEI. The CDR3 loop reads CASSEREVMNTEAFF. The DNA of the CDR3 is TGTGCCAGCAGTGAAAGGGAGGTCATGAACACTGAAGCTTTCTTT.

The sample holds many counts of this clonotype. The rearrangement uses TRBV7-3 and TRBJ2-7; weak D call: TRBD2 (5 bases). The CDR3 has 13 amino acids. The germline V gene encodes CDR1 SGHTA and CDR2 FQGTGA. V was cut by 5 bases and J by 8 bases, with 16 bases left in between. CDR3 nucleotides: TGTGCCAGCAGCCCCTCCGGGGTGGGCCAGCAGTACTTC. Its translation is CASSPSGVGQQYF.

This clonotype was seen ten or more times. The V call is TRBV28, the J call TRBJ2-7; 10 bases agree with TRBD2. V was clipped by 3 bases and J by 4 bases; unmatched bases: 3. The length of the CDR3 is 14 residues. Per the germline V gene, CDR1 is MDHEN and CDR2 is SYDVKM. DNA for the CDR3: TGTGCCAGCAGTTTTTCTAGCGGGAGTTACGAGCAGTACTTC. This codes for CASSFSSGSYEQYF. The whole variable domain, remainder taken from reference TRBV28 and TRBJ2-7, is DVKVTQSSRYLVKRTGEKVFLECVQDMDHENMFWYRQDPGLGLRLIYFSYDVKMKEKGDIPEGYSVSREKKERFSLILESASTNQTSMYLCASSFSSGSYEQYFGPGTRLTVT.

The rearrangement uses TRBV28 and TRBJ1-5; D not certain. The CDR3 loop spans 13 amino acids. The V end was cut by 7 bases, the J end by 5 bases, with 12 bases between. Germline V gene lookup returns CDR1 MDHEN and CDR2 SYDVKM. DNA of the CDR3: TGTGCCAGCACCCAAGGATCGGATCAGCCCCAGCATTTT. It translates to CASTQGSDQPQHF.

This clonotype appeared many times. The J gene is TRBJ1-5, the V gene TRBV19, with D unresolved. The ends were cut back, 6 bases at V and 6 bases at J, with 12 bases in the middle. The CDR3 is 13 amino acids. CDR1 and CDR2 (germline): LNHDA, SQIVND (reference sequence). CDR3 sequence: CASSDTAGQPQHF. The CDR3 DNA is TGTGCCAGTAGCGACACAGCAGGTCAGCCCCAGCATTTT. The full variable domain, with the rest looked up from reference TRBV19 and TRBJ1-5, is DGGITQSPKYLFRKEGQNVTLSCEQNLNHDAMYWYRQDPGQGLRLIYYSQIVNDFQKGDIAEGYSVSREKKESFPLTVTSAQKNPTAFYLCASSDTAGQPQHFGDGTRLSIL.

This clonotype has just a few counts. The V call is TRBV7-9, the J call TRBJ1-2, with 7 nucleotides matching TRBD1. The CDR3 totals 15 residues. Trimming removed 5 bases from V and 0 bases from J; junction bases left unmatched: 6. Germline CDR1 is SEHNR and CDR2 is FQNEAQ (reference sequence). The CDR3 nucleotides are TGTGCCAGCAGCAACACAGGGGTAACTAACTATGGCTACACCTTC. Amino acids: CASSNTGVTNYGYTF. The full variable domain, with the rest looked up from reference TRBV7-9 and TRBJ1-2, is DTGVSQNPRHKITKRGQNVTFRCDPISEHNRLYWYRQTLGQGPEFLTYFQNEAQLEKSRLLSDRFSAERPKGSFSTLEIQRTEQGDSAMYLCASSNTGVTNYGYTFGSGTRLTVV.

This clonotype was observed many times. This chain uses TRBV28 with TRBJ2-7; perhaps TRBD2 as D (5 bases). The V gene's germline CDR1 is MDHEN and CDR2 SYDVKM. The CDR3 length is 12 residues. V lost 8 bases, J lost 4 bases, and 12 bases lay in between. The CDR3: CASASSGYEQYF. CDR3 nucleotides: TGTGCCAGCGCCTCCTCGGGATACGAGCAGTACTTC.

At least ten counts were recorded for this clonotype. V usage is TRBV29-1 and J usage is TRBJ2-5; 7 positions agree with TRBD2. The germline V gene has CDR1 SQVTM and CDR2 ANQGSEA. The J segment lost 2 bases and the V segment lost 5 bases, leaving 5 bases of the junction unmatched. CDR3 length: 13 amino acids. The CDR3 reads CSVNGGGQETQYF. CDR3 sequence (DNA): TGCAGCGTTAATGGGGGAGGGCAAGAGACCCAGTACTTC.

Ten or more counts support this clonotype. The rearrangement links TRBV6-5 to TRBJ1-1; D is perhaps TRBD1 (6 bases). CDR1 and CDR2 (germline): MNHEY, SVGAGI. The CDR3 loop spans 15 amino acids. Trimming left V 6 bases short and J 5 bases short, with 19 bases between. For the CDR3, the DNA is TGTGCCAGCAGGCGAACAGGGTGGGGAAGGACTGAAGCTTTCTTT. Its protein is CASRRTGWGRTEAFF.

This clonotype has at least ten counts. This chain uses TRBV20-1 with TRBJ2-4; D remains ambiguous. The CDR3 has 13 residues. The germline V gene encodes CDR1 DFQATT and CDR2 SNEGSKA (reference sequence). The ends were cut back, 0 bases at V and 0 bases at J, with 3 bases in the middle. DNA for the CDR3: TGCAGTGCTAGAGAACTAGCCAAAAACATTCAGTACTTC. It yields the protein CSARELAKNIQYF.

In its sample, this clonotype was seen many times. The chain recombines TRBV4-1 with TRBJ2-7; D may be TRBD1 or TRBD2 (5 bases each). In germline, CDR1 is MGHRA, CDR2 YSYEKL. The CDR3 length is 14 residues. Trimming pared 0 bases from V and 4 bases from J, leaving 10 bases between. The CDR3 loop reads CASSQEGVGYEQYF. In DNA form, the CDR3 reads TGCGCCAGCAGCCAAGAGGGGGTCGGGTACGAGCAGTACTTC.

This rearrangement joins TRBV30 to TRBJ2-7; a possible D gene is TRBD1 (5 bases). This CDR3 region has 12 residues. V was clipped by 1 base and J by 1 base, with 5 bases between them. Germline assignment: CDR1 GTSNPN and CDR2 SVGIG (reference sequence). CDR3 nucleotides: TGTGCCTGGAGTGGACAGTCCTACGAGCAGTACTTC. Its protein is CAWSGQSYEQYF.

This clonotype was picked up many times. The chain employs TRBV9 and TRBJ2-5; D unresolved. There are 14 residues in the CDR3. The V end was cut by 0 bases, the J end by 2 bases, with 8 bases between. Germline CDR1 SGDLS, CDR2 YYNGEE. CDR3 protein: CASSVGLSQETQYF. CDR3 sequence (DNA): TGTGCCAGCAGCGTAGGACTCTCACAAGAGACCCAGTACTTC.

This clonotype has at least ten counts. The V call is TRBV27, the J call TRBJ2-7, with D uncertain. V lost 2 bases, J lost 2 bases, and 10 bases lay in between. Germline CDR1 is MNHEY and CDR2 is SMNVEV (reference sequence). The length of the CDR3 is 14 residues. The CDR3 DNA is TGTGCCAGCAGTTTAGGCGACAACGCCTACGAGCAGTACTTC. As protein: CASSLGDNAYEQYF.

At least ten counts were recorded for this clonotype. The V call is TRBV4-2, the J call TRBJ2-2; D remains unclear. This CDR3 has 14 residues. Looked up from germline, CDR1 is LGHNA and CDR2 is YNFKEQ. The germline V and J ends were trimmed by 0 bases and 6 bases, with 8 bases remaining between them. CDR3 DNA sequence: TGTGCCAGCAGCCAAGATGGGTTGGCCGGGGAGCTGTTTTTT. This encodes CASSQDGLAGELFF.

This clonotype was counted ten times or more. J is TRBJ1-6 and V is TRBV6-2 or TRBV6-3, with D perhaps matching TRBD1 (6 bases). The V and J ends lost 6 bases and 7 bases respectively, with 13 bases between them. Germline V lookup: CDR1 MNHEY, CDR2 SVGEGT. The CDR3 is 14 amino acids. The CDR3, as DNA: TGTGCCAGCAGACCCGGGACACCAAATTCACCCCTCCACTTT. It codes for CASRPGTPNSPLHF.